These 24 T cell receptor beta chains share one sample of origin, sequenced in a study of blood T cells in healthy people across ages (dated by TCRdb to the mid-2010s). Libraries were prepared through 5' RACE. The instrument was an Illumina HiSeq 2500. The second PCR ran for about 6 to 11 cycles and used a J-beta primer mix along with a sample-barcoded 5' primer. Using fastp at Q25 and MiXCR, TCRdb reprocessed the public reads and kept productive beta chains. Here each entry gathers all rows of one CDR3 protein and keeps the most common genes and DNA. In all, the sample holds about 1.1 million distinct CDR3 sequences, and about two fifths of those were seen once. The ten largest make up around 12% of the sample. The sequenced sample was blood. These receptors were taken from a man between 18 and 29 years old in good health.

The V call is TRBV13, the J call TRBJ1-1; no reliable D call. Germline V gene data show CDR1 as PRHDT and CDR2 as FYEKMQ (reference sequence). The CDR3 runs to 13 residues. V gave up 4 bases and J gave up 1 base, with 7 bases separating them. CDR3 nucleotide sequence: TGTGCCAGCAGCTCGCCATGGAACACTGAAGCTTTCTTT. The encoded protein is CASSSPWNTEAFF.

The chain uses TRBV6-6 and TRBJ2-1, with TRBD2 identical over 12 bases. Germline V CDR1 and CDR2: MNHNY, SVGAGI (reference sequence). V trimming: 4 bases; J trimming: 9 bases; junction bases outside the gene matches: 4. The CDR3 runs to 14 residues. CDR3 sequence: CASSSSGRAAEQFF. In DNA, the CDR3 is TGTGCCAGCAGTTCTAGCGGGAGGGCCGCTGAGCAGTTCTTC.

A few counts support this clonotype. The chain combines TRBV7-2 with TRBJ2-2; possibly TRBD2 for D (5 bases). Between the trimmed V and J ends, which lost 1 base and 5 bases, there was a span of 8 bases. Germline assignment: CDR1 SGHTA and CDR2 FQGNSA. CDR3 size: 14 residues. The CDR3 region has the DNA TGTGCCAGCAGCTTAGAAAGGACTACCGGGGAGCTGTTTTTT. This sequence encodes CASSLERTTGELFF.

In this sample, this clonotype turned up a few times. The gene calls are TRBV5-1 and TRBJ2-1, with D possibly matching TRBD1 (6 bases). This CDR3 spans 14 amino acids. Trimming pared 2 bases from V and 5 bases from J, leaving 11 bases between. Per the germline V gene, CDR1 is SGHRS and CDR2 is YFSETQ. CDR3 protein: CASSLGQPHNEQFF. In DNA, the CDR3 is TGCGCCAGCAGCTTAGGACAGCCTCACAATGAGCAGTTCTTC.

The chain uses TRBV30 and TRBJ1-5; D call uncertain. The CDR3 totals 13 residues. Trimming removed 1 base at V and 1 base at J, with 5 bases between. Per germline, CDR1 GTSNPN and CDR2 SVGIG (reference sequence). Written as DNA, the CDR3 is TGTGCCTGGAGTGAGAACAGCAATCAGCCCCAGCATTTT. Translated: CAWSENSNQPQHF.

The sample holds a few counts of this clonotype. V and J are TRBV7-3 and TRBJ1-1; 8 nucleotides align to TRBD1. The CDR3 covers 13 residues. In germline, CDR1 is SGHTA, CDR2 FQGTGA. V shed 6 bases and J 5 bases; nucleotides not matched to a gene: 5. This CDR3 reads CASRQGGTTEAFF. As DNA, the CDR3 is TGTGCCAGCAGACAGGGGGGTACGACTGAAGCTTTCTTT.

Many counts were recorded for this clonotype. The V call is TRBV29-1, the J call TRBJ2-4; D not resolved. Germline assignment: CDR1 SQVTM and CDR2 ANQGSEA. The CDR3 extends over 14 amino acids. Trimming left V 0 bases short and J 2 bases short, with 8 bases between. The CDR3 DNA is TGCAGCGTTGAAGATACGAGCCCCAAAAACATTCAGTACTTC. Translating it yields CSVEDTSPKNIQYF.

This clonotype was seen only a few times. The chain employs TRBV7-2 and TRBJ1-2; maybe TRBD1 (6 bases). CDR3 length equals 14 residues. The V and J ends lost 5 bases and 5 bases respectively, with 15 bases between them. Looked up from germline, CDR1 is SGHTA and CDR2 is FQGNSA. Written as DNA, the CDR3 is TGTGCCAGCAGCACAGGGAGCAGGGTGTATGGCTACACCTTC. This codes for CASSTGSRVYGYTF.

The CDR3 spells CASSLRGRRQPQHF. CDR3 DNA: TGTGCCAGCAGCTTGAGAGGGCGGAGGCAGCCCCAGCATTTT. The rearrangement joins TRBV5-6 to TRBJ1-5; no clear D. The CDR3 runs 14 residues. Germline-derived CDR1 and CDR2 are SGHDT and YYEEEE. V lost 1 base, J lost 7 bases, and 12 bases lay in between.

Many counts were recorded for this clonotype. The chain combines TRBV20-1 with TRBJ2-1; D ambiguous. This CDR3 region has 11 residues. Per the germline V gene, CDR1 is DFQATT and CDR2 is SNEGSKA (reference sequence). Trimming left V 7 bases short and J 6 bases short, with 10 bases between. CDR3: CSEQLGNEQFF. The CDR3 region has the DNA TGCAGTGAACAGTTAGGCAATGAGCAGTTCTTC.

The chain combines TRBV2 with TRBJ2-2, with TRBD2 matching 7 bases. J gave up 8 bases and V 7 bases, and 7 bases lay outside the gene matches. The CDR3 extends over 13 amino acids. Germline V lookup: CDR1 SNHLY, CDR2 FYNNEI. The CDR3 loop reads CASTGGLRGELFF. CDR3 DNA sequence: TGTGCCAGCACGGGGGGATTAAGAGGGGAGCTGTTTTTT.

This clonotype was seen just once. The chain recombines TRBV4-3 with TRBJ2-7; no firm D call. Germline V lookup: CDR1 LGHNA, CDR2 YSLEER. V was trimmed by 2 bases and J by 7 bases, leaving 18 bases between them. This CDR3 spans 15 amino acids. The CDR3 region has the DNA TGCGCCAGCAGCCAAAGGGCTAGTGGGATCAATGAGCAGTACTTC. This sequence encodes CASSQRASGINEQYF.

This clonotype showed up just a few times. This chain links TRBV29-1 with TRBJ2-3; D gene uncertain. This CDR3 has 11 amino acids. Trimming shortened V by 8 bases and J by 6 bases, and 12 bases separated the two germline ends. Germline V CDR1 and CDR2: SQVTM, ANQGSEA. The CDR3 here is CSKNGGDTQYF. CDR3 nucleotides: TGCAGCAAAAATGGTGGGGATACGCAGTATTTT.

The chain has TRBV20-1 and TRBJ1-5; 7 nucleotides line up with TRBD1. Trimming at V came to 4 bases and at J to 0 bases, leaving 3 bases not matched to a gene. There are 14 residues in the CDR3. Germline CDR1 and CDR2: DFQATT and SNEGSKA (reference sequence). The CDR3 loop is CSAKTGNSNQPQHF. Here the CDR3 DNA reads TGCAGTGCTAAGACAGGGAATAGCAATCAGCCCCAGCATTTT.

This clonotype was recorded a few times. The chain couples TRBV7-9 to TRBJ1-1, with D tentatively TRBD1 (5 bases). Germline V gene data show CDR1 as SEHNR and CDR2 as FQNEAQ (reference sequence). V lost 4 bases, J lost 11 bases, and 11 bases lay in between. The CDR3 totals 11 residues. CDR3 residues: CASSSQGGAFF. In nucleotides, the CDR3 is TGTGCCAGCAGCTCGCAGGGAGGGGCTTTCTTT. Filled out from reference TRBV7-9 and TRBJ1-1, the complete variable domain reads DTGVSQNPRHKITKRGQNVTFRCDPISEHNRLYWYRQTLGQGPEFLTYFQNEAQLEKSRLLSDRFSAERPKGSFSTLEIQRTEQGDSAMYLCASSSQGGAFFGQGTRLTVV.

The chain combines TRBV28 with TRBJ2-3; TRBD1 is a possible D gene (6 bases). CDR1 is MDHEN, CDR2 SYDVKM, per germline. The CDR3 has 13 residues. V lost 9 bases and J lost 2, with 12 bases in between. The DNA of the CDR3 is TGTGCCAGTGCAGGGGCCTCCACAGATACGCAGTATTTT. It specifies CASAGASTDTQYF.

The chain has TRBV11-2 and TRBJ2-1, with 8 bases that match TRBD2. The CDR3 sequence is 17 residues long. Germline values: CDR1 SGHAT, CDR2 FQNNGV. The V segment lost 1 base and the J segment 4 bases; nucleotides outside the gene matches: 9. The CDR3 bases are TGTGCCAGCAGCTTAGGTTCTTGGACTAGCTTTTACAATGAGCAGTTCTTC. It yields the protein CASSLGSWTSFYNEQFF.

The CDR3 protein is CATRQANTGELFF. The CDR3 DNA reads as TGTGCCACAAGACAGGCGAACACCGGGGAGCTGTTTTTT. This chain connects TRBV10-3 to TRBJ2-2, with D possibly being TRBD1 (6 bases). In germline, CDR1 is ENHRY, CDR2 SYGVKD. Deletions cut 10 bases from V and 0 bases from J, with 9 bases between. The CDR3 loop spans 13 amino acids.

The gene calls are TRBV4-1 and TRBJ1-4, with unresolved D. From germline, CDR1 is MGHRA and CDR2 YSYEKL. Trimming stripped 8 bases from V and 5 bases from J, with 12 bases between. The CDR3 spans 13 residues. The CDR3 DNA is TGCGCCAGCTGCTTGGCAGTCAATGAAAAACTGTTTTTT. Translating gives CASCLAVNEKLFF.

The CDR3 sequence: CASSLSSGGGDTQYF. As DNA, the CDR3 is TGTGCCAGCAGCTTATCTTCGGGGGGTGGTGATACGCAGTATTTT. The J gene is TRBJ2-3, the V gene TRBV7-9, with 7 bases identical to TRBD2. Germline V gene sequence: CDR1 SEHNR, CDR2 FQNEAQ (reference sequence). J lost 6 bases, V lost 2 bases, and 8 bases had no gene match. The CDR3 extends over 15 amino acids.

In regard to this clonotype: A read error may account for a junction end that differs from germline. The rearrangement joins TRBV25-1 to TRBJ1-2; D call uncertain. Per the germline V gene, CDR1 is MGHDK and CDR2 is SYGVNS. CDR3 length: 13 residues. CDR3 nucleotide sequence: TGTGCCAGCAGTGAAACTGTTGAGTATGGCTACGCCTTC. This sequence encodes CASSETVEYGYAF.

CDR3 coding DNA: TGTGCCAGCAGCTTATTGTTGGGACCCTCGACCGGTTCCTACAATGAGCAGTTCTTC. This codes for CASSLLLGPSTGSYNEQFF. The chain joins TRBV7-9 to TRBJ2-1, with D possibly being TRBD1 or TRBD2 (5 bases each). The CDR3 extends over 19 amino acids. The germline CDR1 and CDR2 sequences are SEHNR and FQNEAQ (reference sequence). V lost 2 bases to trimming and J lost 1 base, with 21 bases between them.

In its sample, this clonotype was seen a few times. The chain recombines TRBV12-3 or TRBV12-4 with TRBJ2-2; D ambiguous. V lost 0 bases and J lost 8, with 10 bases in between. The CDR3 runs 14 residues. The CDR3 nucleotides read TGTGCCAGCAGTTTAGCCGGTAGTACGGGGGAGCTGTTTTTT. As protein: CASSLAGSTGELFF.

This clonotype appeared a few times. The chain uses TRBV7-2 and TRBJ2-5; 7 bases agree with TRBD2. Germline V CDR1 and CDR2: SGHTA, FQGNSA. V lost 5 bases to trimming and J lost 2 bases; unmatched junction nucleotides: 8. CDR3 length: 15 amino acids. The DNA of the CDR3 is TGTGCCAGCAGCACGCTAGCGGATCTACAAGAGACCCAGTACTTC. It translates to CASSTLADLQETQYF. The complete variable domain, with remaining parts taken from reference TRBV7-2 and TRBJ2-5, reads GAGVSQSPSNKVTEKGKDVELRCDPISGHTALYWYRQSLGQGLEFLIYFQGNSAPDKSGLPSDRFSAERTGGSVSTLTIQRTQQEDSAVYLCASSTLADLQETQYFGPGTRLLVL.